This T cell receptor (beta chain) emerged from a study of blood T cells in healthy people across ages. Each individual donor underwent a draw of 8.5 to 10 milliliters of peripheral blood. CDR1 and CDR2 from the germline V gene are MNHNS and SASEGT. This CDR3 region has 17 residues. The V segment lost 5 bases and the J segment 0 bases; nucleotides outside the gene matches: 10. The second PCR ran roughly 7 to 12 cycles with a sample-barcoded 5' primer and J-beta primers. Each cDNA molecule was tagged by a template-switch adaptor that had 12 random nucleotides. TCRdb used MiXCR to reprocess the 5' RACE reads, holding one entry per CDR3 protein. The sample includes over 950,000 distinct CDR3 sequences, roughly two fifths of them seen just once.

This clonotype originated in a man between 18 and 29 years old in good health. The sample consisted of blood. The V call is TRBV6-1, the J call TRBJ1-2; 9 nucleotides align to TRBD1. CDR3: CASSPIGTGTSNYGYTF. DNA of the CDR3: TGTGCCAGCAGTCCAATCGGGACAGGGACTTCTAACTATGGCTACACCTTC.